Listed here are 9 T cell receptor beta chains from one sample, sequenced in a study of spatial heterogeneity in lung cancer. Regarding time point: sample taken at primary tumor resection. From tumor, nontumor lung or frozen PBMC, whole RNA was taken unsorted for sequencing. TCRdb independently ran MiXCR on the 5' RACE reads; one entry per CDR3 protein. The profile covers nearly 4,500 distinct CDR3 sequences, with roughly 23% appearing a single time and approximately 25% taken by the ten largest. The starting material was normal lung tissue next to the tumor, obtained at surgery. These receptors came from a female donor with early-stage non-small cell lung cancer.

This clonotype was seen a few times. The library was prepared for alpha chains; this beta chain is a stray read, so its frequency means little. This rearrangement joins TRBV29-1 to TRBJ2-3, with D tentatively TRBD2 (5 bases). There are 14 residues in the CDR3. V was clipped by 7 bases and J by 3 bases, with 17 bases between them. Looked up from germline, CDR1 is SQVTM and CDR2 is ANQGSEA. The CDR3 nucleotides are TGCAGCGCCCCGGGCGAGGGCGGAACAGATACGCAGTATTTT. This gives the protein CSAPGEGGTDTQYF.

This clonotype showed up many times. The size of this beta chain means little, since it is a stray read in a library made for alpha chains. This sequence joins TRBV3-1 and TRBJ2-7, with 7 bases fitting TRBD1. This CDR3 spans 13 amino acids. Trimming cost V 0 bases and J 10 bases; bases outside gene matches: 6. Germline V CDR1 and CDR2: LGHDT, YNNKEL (reference sequence). The CDR3 protein is CASSQDDRASQYF. As DNA, the CDR3 is TGTGCCAGCAGCCAAGACGACAGGGCTTCCCAGTACTTC.

This clonotype showed up just once. As an off-target read in a library built for alpha chains, this beta chain has a frequency of little significance. The chain employs TRBV29-1 and TRBJ2-3; 8 bases line up with TRBD1. The junction had 6 bases not matched to a gene; V was cut back by 7 bases and J by 3 bases. The germline V gene has CDR1 SQVTM and CDR2 ANQGSEA. The CDR3 consists of 13 residues. DNA of the CDR3: TGCAGCGCCACGACAGGGGCTACAGATACGCAGTATTTT. As protein: CSATTGATDTQYF.

This clonotype is deemed medium-sized. Because the library targeted alpha chains, this beta chain is an off-target read whose size means little. This chain connects TRBV7-8 to TRBJ2-5; TRBD2 aligns across 10 bases. Germline V gene sequence: CDR1 SGHVS, CDR2 FQNEAQ. V gave up 7 bases and J gave up 2 bases; unmatched junction bases: 7. This CDR3 is built from 15 residues. The CDR3 region has the DNA TGTGCCAGCACCGAATTAGCGGGAGGTCAAGAGACCCAGTACTTC. Protein product: CASTELAGGQETQYF. Drawing the rest from reference TRBV7-8 and TRBJ2-5, the complete variable domain is GAGVSQSPRYKVAKRGQDVALRCDPISGHVSLFWYQQALGQGPEFLTYFQNEAQLDKSGLPSDRFFAERPEGSVSTLKIQRTQQEDSAVYLCASTELAGGQETQYFGPGTRLLVL.

This clonotype rates as medium-sized. This beta chain slipped into a library made for alpha chains as a stray read, so its size is not meaningful. The V and J genes are TRBV9 and TRBJ2-1, with 11 bases lining up with TRBD1. Unmatched junction bases numbered 8, after V lost 4 bases and J lost 8 bases. The CDR3 spans 15 residues. Germline lookup yields CDR1 SGDLS and CDR2 YYNGEE. In DNA form, the CDR3 reads TGTGCCAGCAGCCCACGGACAGGGGGCACCGATGAGCAGTTCTTC. Amino acids: CASSPRTGGTDEQFF.

Many counts were recorded for this clonotype. Since the library was made to target alpha chains, this beta chain is a stray read and its abundance is not meaningful. V gene TRBV24-1 combines with J gene TRBJ2-3; 12 bases agree with TRBD2. V gave up 3 bases and J gave up 7 bases; unmatched junction bases: 4. Germline lookup yields CDR1 KGHDR and CDR2 SFDVKD. The CDR3 runs to 15 residues. CDR3 sequence: CATSDGLAGLNTQYF. In nucleotides, the CDR3 is TGTGCCACCAGTGATGGACTAGCGGGATTAAATACGCAGTATTTT.

This clonotype is deemed medium-sized. As an off-target read in a library built for alpha chains, this beta chain has a frequency of little significance. This sequence joins TRBV29-1 and TRBJ1-5; D not resolved. The germline V gene encodes CDR1 SQVTM and CDR2 ANQGSEA. Trimming stripped 4 bases from V and 5 bases from J, with 9 bases between. This CDR3 has 12 amino acids. The CDR3 loop is CSVVETDQPQHF. The CDR3 coding sequence is TGCAGCGTTGTAGAGACGGATCAGCCCCAGCATTTT. The entire variable domain, with the rest obtained from reference TRBV29-1 and TRBJ1-5, is as follows: SAVISQKPSRDICQRGTSLTIQCQVDSQVTMMFWYRQQPGQSLTLIATANQGSEATYESGFVIDKFPISRPNLTFSTLTVSNMSPEDSSIYLCSVVETDQPQHFGDGTRLSIL.

By its share, this clonotype is large. This beta chain came through as a stray read in a library set up for alpha chains, and its size says little. The J gene is TRBJ2-7, the V gene TRBV10-3; 9 bases match TRBD1. The CDR3 runs to 16 residues. V shed 3 bases, J shed 5 bases, and the junction held 11 bases outside the gene matches. Germline V gene lookup returns CDR1 ENHRY and CDR2 SYGVKD. This CDR3 is CAISEPTGGGGHEQYF. The CDR3 DNA sequence: TGTGCCATCAGTGAACCGACAGGGGGAGGAGGACACGAGCAGTACTTC.

Comments on this clonotype: This beta chain represents an off-target read in a library built for alpha chains; its size is of limited meaning. The chain is built from TRBV5-1 and TRBJ2-3; tentative D call: TRBD2 (6 bases). The CDR3 length is 15 residues. V was trimmed by 4 bases and J by 8 bases, leaving 20 bases between them. In germline, CDR1 is SGHRS, CDR2 YFSETQ. Written as DNA, the CDR3 is TGCGCCAGCAGCCCCCCCGGGACTCCCACCCGTACGCAGTATTTT. It specifies CASSPPGTPTRTQYF.